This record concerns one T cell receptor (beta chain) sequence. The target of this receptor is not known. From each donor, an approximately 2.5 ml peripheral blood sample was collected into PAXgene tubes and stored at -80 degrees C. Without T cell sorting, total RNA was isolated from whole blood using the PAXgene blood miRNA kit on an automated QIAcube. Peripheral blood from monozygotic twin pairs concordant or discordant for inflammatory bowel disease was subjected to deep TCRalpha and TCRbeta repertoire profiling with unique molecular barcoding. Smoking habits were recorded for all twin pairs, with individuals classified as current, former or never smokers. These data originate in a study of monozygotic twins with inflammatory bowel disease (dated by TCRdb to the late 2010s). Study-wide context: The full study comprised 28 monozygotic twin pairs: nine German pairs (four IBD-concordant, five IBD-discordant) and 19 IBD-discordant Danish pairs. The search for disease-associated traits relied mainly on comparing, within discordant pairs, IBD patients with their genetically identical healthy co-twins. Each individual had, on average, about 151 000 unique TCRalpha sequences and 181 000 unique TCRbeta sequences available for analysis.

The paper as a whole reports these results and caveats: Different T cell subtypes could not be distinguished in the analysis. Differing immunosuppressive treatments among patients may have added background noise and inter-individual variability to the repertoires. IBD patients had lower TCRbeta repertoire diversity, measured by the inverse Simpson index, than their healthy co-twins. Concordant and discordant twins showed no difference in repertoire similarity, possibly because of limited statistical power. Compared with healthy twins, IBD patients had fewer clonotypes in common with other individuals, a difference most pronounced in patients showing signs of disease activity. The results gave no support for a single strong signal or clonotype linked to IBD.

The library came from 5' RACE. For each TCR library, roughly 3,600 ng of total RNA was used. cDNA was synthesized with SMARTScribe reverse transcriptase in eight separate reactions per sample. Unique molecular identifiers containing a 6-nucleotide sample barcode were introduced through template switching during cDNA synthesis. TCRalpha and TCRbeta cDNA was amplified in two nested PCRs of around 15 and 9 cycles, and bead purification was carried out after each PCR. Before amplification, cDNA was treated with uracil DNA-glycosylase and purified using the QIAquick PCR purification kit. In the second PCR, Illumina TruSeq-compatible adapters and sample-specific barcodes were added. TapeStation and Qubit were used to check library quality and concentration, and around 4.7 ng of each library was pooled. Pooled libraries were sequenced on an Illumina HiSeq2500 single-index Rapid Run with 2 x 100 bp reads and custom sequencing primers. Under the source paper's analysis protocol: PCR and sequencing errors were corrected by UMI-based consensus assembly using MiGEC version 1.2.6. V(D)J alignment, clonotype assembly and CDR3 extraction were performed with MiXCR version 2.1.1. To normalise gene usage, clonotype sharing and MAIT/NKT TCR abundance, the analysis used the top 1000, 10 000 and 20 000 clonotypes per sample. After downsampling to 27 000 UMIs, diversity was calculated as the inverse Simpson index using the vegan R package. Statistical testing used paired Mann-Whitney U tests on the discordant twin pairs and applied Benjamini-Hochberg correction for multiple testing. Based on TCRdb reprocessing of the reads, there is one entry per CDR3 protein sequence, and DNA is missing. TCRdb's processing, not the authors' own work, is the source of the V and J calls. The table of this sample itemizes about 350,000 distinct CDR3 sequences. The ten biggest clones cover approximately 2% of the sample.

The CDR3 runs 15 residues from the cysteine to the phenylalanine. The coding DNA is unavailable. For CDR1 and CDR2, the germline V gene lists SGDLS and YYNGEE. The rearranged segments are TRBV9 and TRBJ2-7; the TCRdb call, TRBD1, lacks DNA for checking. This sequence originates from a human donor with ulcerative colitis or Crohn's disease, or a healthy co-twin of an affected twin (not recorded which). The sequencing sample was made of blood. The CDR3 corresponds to CASSAPGQGANEQYF.